These 27 T cell receptor beta chains were sequenced from one sample in a study of T-cell memory formation after mild COVID-19 (dated by TCRdb to about 2021). Libraries were constructed by 5' RACE. These reads were obtained on an Illumina NovaSeq 6000. TCRdb applied fastp at Q25 and MiXCR to the public reads, then kept only in-frame beta chains. Entries are consolidated by CDR3 protein sequence, retaining the most common genes and DNA. This sample gives 120,000 or so distinct CDR3 sequences in total; roughly 15% of them show up just once. Jointly, the top ten make up about 15% of the sample. The sequenced sample was PBMCs or a T cell subset sorted from them (not recorded which). The receptors were sampled from an adult woman who had mild COVID-19 (a few samples of this study predate the infection). The sample titles of this study are shuffled in the database, so cell type and time point are left out; the donor was told from shared clones.

There are a few counts of this clonotype. CDR3 DNA: TGTGCCAGCAGTGCCATTGGGAACACTGAAGCTTTCTTT. Protein sequence: CASSAIGNTEAFF. The chain couples TRBV7-3 to TRBJ1-1; unclear D gene. CDR3 size: 13 residues. Between the trimmed V and J ends, which lost 6 bases and 1 base, there was a span of 9 bases. Germline V CDR1 and CDR2: SGHTA, FQGTGA.

The genes are TRBV24-1 and TRBJ2-1; D gene unclear. Deletions cut 7 bases from V and 8 bases from J, with 17 bases between. The CDR3 runs to 14 residues. CDR1 is KGHDR and CDR2 is SFDVKD in the germline V gene. The chain's CDR3 is CATSGPGRWDEQFF. The CDR3 DNA sequence: TGTGCCACCAGCGGCCCGGGTCGATGGGATGAGCAGTTCTTC.

This clonotype was detected only a few times. The chain links TRBV6-2 or TRBV6-3 to TRBJ2-1; TRBD2 matches at 7 bases. Trimming at V came to 7 bases and at J to 10 bases, leaving 7 bases not matched to a gene. Per the germline V gene, CDR1 is MNHEY and CDR2 is SVGEGT. The CDR3 runs 12 residues. CDR3 amino acids: CASKLLASEQFF. In nucleotides, the CDR3 is TGTGCCAGCAAACTACTAGCGTCCGAGCAGTTCTTC.

This clonotype occurred a few times. The gene calls are TRBV6-5 and TRBJ2-5; 9 bases map to TRBD2. This CDR3 is 15 amino acids long. Germline V gives CDR1 MNHEY, CDR2 SVGAGI. V was pared by 2 bases and J by 4 bases, with 5 bases of the junction left unmatched. Written as DNA, the CDR3 is TGTGCCAGCAGTTACCTAGCGGGAATAGGAGAGACCCAGTACTTC. It yields the protein CASSYLAGIGETQYF.

This sequence joins TRBV4-2 and TRBJ2-7, with a weak D call TRBD2 (6 bases). Germline-derived CDR1 and CDR2 are LGHNA and YNFKEQ. The CDR3 covers 17 residues. V dropped 1 base and J dropped 2 bases, with 18 bases sitting between them. As DNA, the CDR3 is TGTGCCAGCAGCCAAGGCGGGACTCAGACGGCGACCTACGAGCAGTACTTC. Translated, it gives CASSQGGTQTATYEQYF.

In this sample, this clonotype turned up a few times. The chain recombines TRBV27 with TRBJ2-7, with D possibly being TRBD2 (5 bases). With 9 bases removed from V and 7 bases from J, the gap between germline ends came to 16 bases. CDR3 length: 12 residues. Germline V gene sequence: CDR1 MNHEY, CDR2 SMNVEV (reference sequence). The CDR3 here is CASRTFPGEQYF. The CDR3 DNA follows: TGTGCCAGTAGGACTTTCCCTGGTGAGCAGTACTTC.

The V gene is TRBV7-2, the J gene TRBJ2-5; D possibly matches TRBD1 or TRBD2 (5 bases each). The CDR3 sequence is 15 residues long. Germline V gene lookup returns CDR1 SGHTA and CDR2 FQGNSA. The V and J ends lost 4 bases and 1 base respectively, with 13 bases between them. The CDR3 coding sequence is TGTGCCAGCAGCTCAAGTTGGGGGACCCAAGAGACCCAGTACTTC. This gives the protein CASSSSWGTQETQYF.

CDR3 coding DNA: TGTGCCAGCAGGGTCTTAGCGGGAAGCACCGGGGAGCTGTTTTTT. As protein: CASRVLAGSTGELFF. The chain couples TRBV27 to TRBJ2-2; 8 bases fit TRBD2. Losses at the gene ends were 6 bases for V and 4 bases for J; bases not matched to a gene: 7. CDR1 is MNHEY and CDR2 is SMNVEV in the germline V gene (reference sequence). This CDR3 has 15 residues.

This clonotype has more than one count but fewer than ten. The chain combines TRBV5-1 with TRBJ1-1; the D is unclear. V lost 1 base and J lost 0, with 10 bases in between. Looked up from germline, CDR1 is SGHRS and CDR2 is YFSETQ. The CDR3 length is 15 residues. This CDR3 reads CASSLSTSLNTEAFF. The CDR3, as DNA: TGCGCCAGCAGCTTGAGTACCAGCCTGAACACTGAAGCTTTCTTT.

The V call is TRBV21-1, the J call TRBJ1-2. TRBV21-1 is classified as a pseudogene. The CDR3 runs 14 residues. The CDR3 bases are TGTGCCCCCAGAAATAGTTGGGTGGACTATGGCTACACCTTC. It is translated as CAPRNSWVDYGYTF.

This clonotype occurred a few times. This chain joins TRBV29-1 and TRBJ2-1; 14 nucleotides match TRBD2. V was clipped by 7 bases and J by 9 bases; unmatched bases: 14. The germline V gene encodes CDR1 SQVTM and CDR2 ANQGSEA. The CDR3 spans 16 residues. The CDR3 bases are TGCAGCGCGGGACAGGGGACTAGCGGGAGTTATAGTGAGCAGTTCTTC. Translation: CSAGQGTSGSYSEQFF.

This clonotype turned up a few times. The V and J genes are TRBV7-8 and TRBJ2-7; 7 nucleotides agree with TRBD2. The CDR3 covers 15 residues. Germline values: CDR1 SGHVS, CDR2 FQNEAQ. V lost 3 bases and J lost 2; bases outside the gene matches: 7. In nucleotides, the CDR3 is TGTGCCAGCAGCTTGTCTAGCGGATCGACCTACGAGCAGTACTTC. It yields the protein CASSLSSGSTYEQYF.

The rearrangement joins TRBV9 to TRBJ2-1, with TRBD2 identical over 8 bases. V trimming: 0 bases; J trimming: 4 bases; junction bases outside the gene matches: 6. The CDR3 is 16 amino acids. Germline V gene data show CDR1 as SGDLS and CDR2 as YYNGEE. The CDR3 region has the DNA TGTGCCAGCAGCGTAGAAGATAGCGGGACTTACAATGAGCAGTTCTTC. Encoded protein: CASSVEDSGTYNEQFF.

The chain couples TRBV7-9 to TRBJ2-7; TRBD1 agrees at 7 bases. Germline CDR1 and CDR2: SEHNR and FQNEAQ (reference sequence). With V trimmed by 4 bases and J by 5 bases, 17 bases remained unmatched. The CDR3 runs 17 residues. The CDR3 reads CASSSRTGQTGYNEQYF. CDR3 coding DNA: TGTGCCAGCAGCTCCCGGACAGGCCAGACGGGTTATAACGAGCAGTACTTC.

A few counts support this clonotype. V is TRBV10-3 and J is TRBJ2-5; the D gene is possibly TRBD2 (6 bases). This CDR3 is 11 amino acids long. From germline, CDR1 is ENHRY and CDR2 SYGVKD. Deletions cut 8 bases from V and 8 bases from J, with 12 bases between. The DNA of the CDR3 is TGTGCCATCGGGGACTCATATACCCAGTACTTC. Translating it yields CAIGDSYTQYF.

This chain links TRBV7-2 with TRBJ2-3; D gene unclear. Trimming left V 0 bases short and J 3 bases short, with 7 bases between. From germline, CDR1 is SGHTA and CDR2 FQGNSA. This CDR3 region has 14 residues. Here the CDR3 reads CASSLASVTDTQYF. In nucleotides, the CDR3 is TGTGCCAGCAGCTTAGCTTCCGTGACAGATACGCAGTATTTT.

J is TRBJ1-5 and V is TRBV20-1; 7 nucleotides align to TRBD1. The germline V gene has CDR1 DFQATT and CDR2 SNEGSKA (reference sequence). This CDR3 spans 12 amino acids. CDR3 sequence: CAAGGVNQPQHF. The DNA for the CDR3 is TGCGCAGCAGGGGGAGTCAATCAGCCCCAGCATTTT.

This clonotype has more than one count but fewer than ten. The chain employs TRBV20-1 and TRBJ2-7, with D uncertain. Trimming cost V 6 bases and J 3 bases, with 6 bases left between them. This CDR3 region has 10 residues. The germline gives CDR1 DFQATT, CDR2 SNEGSKA (reference sequence). The CDR3 protein is CSAPHYEQYF. In DNA form, the CDR3 reads TGCAGTGCGCCCCACTACGAGCAGTACTTC.

This clonotype has at least ten counts. V gene TRBV21-1 combines with J gene TRBJ2-7. TRBV21-1 is labeled a pseudogene. This CDR3 spans 14 amino acids. CDR3 in amino acids: CASSTPGRLYEQYF. The CDR3 DNA sequence: TGTGCCAGCAGCACCCCAGGGAGACTCTACGAGCAGTACTTC.

This chain uses TRBV29-1 with TRBJ2-7; 8 nucleotides align to TRBD1. With 6 bases clipped from V and 3 bases from J, the junction kept 10 bases outside the gene matches. The germline V gene encodes CDR1 SQVTM and CDR2 ANQGSEA. This CDR3 region has 14 residues. The CDR3 sequence is CSVAKGTGDYEQYF. CDR3 sequence (DNA): TGCAGCGTCGCCAAGGGGACAGGAGACTACGAGCAGTACTTC.

This chain links TRBV11-1 with TRBJ2-2; D gene ambiguous. Germline CDR1 and CDR2: SGHAT and FQDESV (reference sequence). The CDR3 has 14 amino acids. CDR3 sequence (DNA): TGTGCGTCTCAGAGAGGAGCGAACACCGGGGAGCTGTTTTTT. Residues: CASQRGANTGELFF.

In this sample, this clonotype turned up a few times. This chain links TRBV4-2 with TRBJ1-2; perhaps TRBD1 as D (5 bases). CDR3 size: 14 residues. The ends were cut back, 0 bases at V and 3 bases at J, with 8 bases in the middle. CDR1 and CDR2 (germline): LGHNA, YNFKEQ. The CDR3 coding sequence is TGTGCCAGCAGCCAAGATACAGGAGACTATGGCTACACCTTC. It encodes CASSQDTGDYGYTF.

V usage is TRBV5-5 and J usage is TRBJ2-7; 9 bases line up with TRBD2. This CDR3 spans 16 amino acids. Germline values: CDR1 SGHKS, CDR2 YYEKEE (reference sequence). V lost 4 bases, J lost 3 bases, and 11 bases stayed unmatched. CDR3 sequence: CASSTRGLARSYEQYF. CDR3 DNA sequence: TGTGCCAGCAGCACCCGAGGACTAGCGCGCAGCTACGAGCAGTACTTC.

This CDR3 reads CASSTGTNTEAFF. The DNA of the CDR3 is TGTGCCAGCAGTACAGGAACGAACACTGAAGCTTTCTTT. This chain connects TRBV7-9 to TRBJ1-1; perhaps TRBD1 as D (5 bases). The V end was cut by 6 bases, the J end by 1 base, with 9 bases between. CDR3 size: 13 residues. CDR1 SEHNR and CDR2 FQNEAQ come from the germline V gene (reference sequence).

This clonotype has more than one count but fewer than ten. This rearrangement joins TRBV11-2 to TRBJ1-4; D is undetermined. Looked up from germline, CDR1 is SGHAT and CDR2 is FQNNGV. V was cut by 1 base and J by 7 bases, with 10 bases left in between. The CDR3 has 14 amino acids. The CDR3: CASSLGRLGEKLFF. In nucleotides, the CDR3 is TGTGCCAGCAGCTTAGGGAGGCTGGGTGAAAAACTGTTTTTT.

The chain uses TRBV29-1 and TRBJ2-7, with D possibly being TRBD1 (6 bases). Per the germline V gene, CDR1 is SQVTM and CDR2 is ANQGSEA. This CDR3 has 12 residues. V lost 6 bases to trimming and J lost 1 base, with 10 bases between them. CDR3 in DNA: TGCAGCGTGTCGGACAGTTCCTACGAGCAGTACTTC. Encoded protein: CSVSDSSYEQYF.

The chain has TRBV9 and TRBJ2-7; D is perhaps TRBD2 (6 bases). V was shortened by 1 base and J by 0 bases, with 11 bases between the two germline ends. The germline gives CDR1 SGDLS, CDR2 YYNGEE. This CDR3 region has 15 residues. CDR3 loop: CASSVMAGSSYEQYF. The CDR3 DNA is TGTGCCAGCAGCGTAATGGCGGGGAGCTCCTACGAGCAGTACTTC.